This T cell receptor beta chain was retrieved from a study of shared clonotypes between healthy human individuals. From germline, CDR1 is SGHTA and CDR2 FQGTGA. The CDR3 is made up of 15 amino acids. The V end lost 4 bases, the J end lost 0 bases, and 7 bases lay between the germline ends. Among the donors, all were Caucasian adults who lived in Nashville, Tennessee. Repertoires were generated with immunoSEQ multiplex PCR, while TCRdb's copy carries only in-frame clones and drops some. The sample lists some 2,500,000 clones, 93% occurring once. The gene calls are TRBV7-3 and TRBJ2-6, with D possibly being TRBD1 (5 bases). The TCR comes from a man in his late teens or twenties in good health. Some clones in this sample may be carry-over from other donors' samples. Sequenced input: naive CD4+ T cells from PBMCs. Sample subset: CD45RA+ positively selected. CDR3 bases: TGTGCCAGCAGCTCACAGGCCTCTGGGGCCAACGTCCTGACTTTC. Translation: CASSSQASGANVLTF.